This T cell receptor (beta chain) was captured by sequencing in a study of blood T cell repertoires in COVID-19. Under the authors' procedure: Counts of nucleated cells, estimated from reference gene primer amplification, were obtained. TCRdb keeps only in-frame clones here, not all; method: immunoSEQ multiplex PCR. Clone size and V and J calls were adopted from that table, with D and trimming inferred from the DNA. This table holds about 100,000 clones, about nine tenths found once. V was trimmed by 6 bases and J by 5 bases, leaving 13 bases between them. The CDR3 contains 13 residues. Germline V gives CDR1 MGHDK, CDR2 SYGVNS.

This sequence originates from a man aged 18 to 35 with acute or convalescent COVID-19. The specimen was peripheral blood. The chain links TRBV25-1 to TRBJ1-1; a weak D match, TRBD1 (6 bases). CDR3: CASSRGGRTEAFF. In DNA, the CDR3 is TGTGCCAGCAGCAGGGGAGGGAGGACTGAAGCTTTCTTT.